This T cell receptor (beta chain) originates from a study of Graves' ophthalmopathy and Graves' hyperthyroidism. This clonotype was recorded at least ten times. V lost 6 bases to trimming and J lost 11 bases; unmatched junction nucleotides: 9. The germline V gene encodes CDR1 SQVTM and CDR2 ANQGSEA. This CDR3 is built from 11 residues. Hyperthyroidism showing no ophthalmopathy within 18 months of follow-up was stable. Enrolled hyperthyroidism patients had a new diagnosis, a duration under 2 months, and an age of 18 to 65. Exclusion covered patients with other autoimmune diseases or uncontrolled infections (as well as pregnancy or lactation). The authors isolated PBMCs from around 10 ml of fresh peripheral blood. Amplification of TCR beta CDR3 regions used RNA transcripts. First-round RT-PCR used HTBI primers; second-round multiplex PCR followed. TCRdb independently ran MiXCR on the multiplex PCR reads; one entry per CDR3 protein. The sample shows roughly 380,000 distinct CDR3 sequences, approximately 15% of them seen only once.

Sequencing was carried out using peripheral blood. The source is a woman between 18 and 29 years old with stable Graves' hyperthyroidism. The rearrangement links TRBV29-1 to TRBJ1-2; TRBD1 aligns across 7 bases. CDR3 sequence reads: CSVSGGGQYTF. In nucleotides, the CDR3 is TGCAGCGTCTCTGGCGGGGGACAGTACACCTTC. Filled out from reference TRBV29-1 and TRBJ1-2, the complete variable domain reads SAVISQKPSRDICQRGTSLTIQCQVDSQVTMMFWYRQQPGQSLTLIATANQGSEATYESGFVIDKFPISRPNLTFSTLTVSNMSPEDSSIYLCSVSGGGQYTFGSGTRLTVV.